This entry describes one T cell receptor beta chain. Its matching antigen is unknown. Unique molecular identifier tags were affixed to discrete cDNA molecules. TCRdb independently ran MiXCR on the 5' RACE reads; one entry per CDR3 protein. The sample holds approximately 35,000 distinct CDR3 sequences, approximately 5% seen once. Germline CDR1 and CDR2: SQVTM and ANQGSEA. Trimming removed 0 bases at V and 0 bases at J, with 9 bases between. This CDR3 region has 15 residues. The sample is drawn from a study of early T cells in non-severe SARS-CoV-2 infection. About the research overall: The study sequenced bulk RNA from unsorted whole blood, with chains unpaired.

Whole-study findings and limits: Matching results from VDJdb favored anti-spike CD8 responses, leaving private and CD4 specificities undetected.

The sequenced sample consisted of whole blood. The receptor's source is an adult who was a healthcare worker with PCR-confirmed SARS-CoV-2 infection or an uninfected control (not recorded which). The chain combines TRBV29-1 with TRBJ2-1; D is undetermined. The CDR3 DNA sequence: TGCAGCGTTGAAGAGGAGTGGGCCTCCTACAATGAGCAGTTCTTC. Residues: CSVEEEWASYNEQFF.